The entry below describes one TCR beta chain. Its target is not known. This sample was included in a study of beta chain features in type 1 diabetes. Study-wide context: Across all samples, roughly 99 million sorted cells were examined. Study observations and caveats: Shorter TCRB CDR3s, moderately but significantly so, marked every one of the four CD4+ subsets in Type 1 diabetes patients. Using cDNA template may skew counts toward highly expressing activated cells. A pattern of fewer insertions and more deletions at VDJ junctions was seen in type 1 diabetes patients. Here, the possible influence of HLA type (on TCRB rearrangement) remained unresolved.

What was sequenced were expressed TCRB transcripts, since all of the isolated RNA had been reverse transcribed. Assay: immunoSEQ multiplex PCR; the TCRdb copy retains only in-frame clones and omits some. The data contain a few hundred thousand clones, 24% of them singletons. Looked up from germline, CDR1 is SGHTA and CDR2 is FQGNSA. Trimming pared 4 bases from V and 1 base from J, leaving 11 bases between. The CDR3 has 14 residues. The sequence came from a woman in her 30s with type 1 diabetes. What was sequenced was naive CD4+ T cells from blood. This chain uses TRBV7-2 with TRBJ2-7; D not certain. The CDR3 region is CASSSYVVSYEQYF. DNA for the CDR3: TGTGCCAGCAGCTCCTACGTGGTATCCTACGAGCAGTACTTC. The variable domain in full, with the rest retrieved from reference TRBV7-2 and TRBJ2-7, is GAGVSQSPSNKVTEKGKDVELRCDPISGHTALYWYRQSLGQGLEFLIYFQGNSAPDKSGLPSDRFSAERTGGSVSTLTIQRTQQEDSAVYLCASSSYVVSYEQYFGPGTRLTVT.